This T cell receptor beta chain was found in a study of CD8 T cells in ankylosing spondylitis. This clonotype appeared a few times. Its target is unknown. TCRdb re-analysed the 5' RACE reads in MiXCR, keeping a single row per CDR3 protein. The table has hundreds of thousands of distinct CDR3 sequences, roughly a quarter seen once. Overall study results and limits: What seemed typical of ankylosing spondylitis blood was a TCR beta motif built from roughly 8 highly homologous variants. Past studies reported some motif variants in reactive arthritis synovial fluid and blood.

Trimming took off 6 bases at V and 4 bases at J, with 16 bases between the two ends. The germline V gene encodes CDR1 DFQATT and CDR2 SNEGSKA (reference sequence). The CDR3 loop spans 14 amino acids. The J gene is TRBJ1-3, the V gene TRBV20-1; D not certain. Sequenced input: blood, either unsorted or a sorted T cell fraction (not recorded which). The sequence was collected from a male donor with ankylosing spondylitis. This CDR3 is CSADPDPGGNTIYF. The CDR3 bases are TGCAGTGCCGACCCGGACCCGGGGGGAAACACCATATATTTT.